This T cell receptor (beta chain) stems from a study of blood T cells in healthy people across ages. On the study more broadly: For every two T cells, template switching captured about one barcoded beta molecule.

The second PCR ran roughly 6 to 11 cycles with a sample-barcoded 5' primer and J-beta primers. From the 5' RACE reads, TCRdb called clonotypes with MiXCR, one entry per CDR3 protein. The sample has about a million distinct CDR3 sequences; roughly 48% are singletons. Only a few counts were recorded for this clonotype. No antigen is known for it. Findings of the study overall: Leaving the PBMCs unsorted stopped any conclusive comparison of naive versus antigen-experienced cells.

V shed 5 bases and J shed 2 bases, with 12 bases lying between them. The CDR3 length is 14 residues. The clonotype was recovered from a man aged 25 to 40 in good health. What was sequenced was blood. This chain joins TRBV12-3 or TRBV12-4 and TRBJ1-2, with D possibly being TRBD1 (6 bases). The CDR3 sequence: CASSLRDTNYGYTF. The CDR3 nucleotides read TGTGCCAGCAGTCTACGGGACACAAACTATGGCTACACCTTC.